One T cell receptor (beta chain) is described in this entry. What it binds is not known. CDR1 is SGHVS and CDR2 is FQNEAQ in the germline V gene. Trimming left V 1 base short and J 1 base short, with 7 bases between. CDR3 length: 15 residues. This sample was included in a study of cytomegalovirus exposure and HLA in healthy donors. Study-level points and caveats: The majority of CMV-associated TCR beta chains were reported as apparently HLA-restricted in a later analysis. The study flagged some 170 TCR beta chains as cytomegalovirus-associated.

Amplification used 60 Vbeta primers and 13 Jbeta primers. TCRdb's copy holds only in-frame clones and misses some; the assay was immunoSEQ multiplex PCR. The sample holds about 140,000 clones; approximately 86% are singletons and the top ten take around 0.51%. Sequenced: PBMCs. The receptor comes from a woman aged 40 to 50 in good health and CMV-seronegative. The chain combines TRBV7-8 with TRBJ2-2, with a tentative D call TRBD2 (5 bases). The CDR3 bases are TGTGCCAGCAGCTTAGGCGGGTTGAACACCGGGGAGCTGTTTTTT. It yields the protein CASSLGGLNTGELFF.